The TCR beta chain described here comes from a study of T cells in Graves' hyperthyroidism and ophthalmopathy. Study-wide context: Peripheral blood samples were taken at initial diagnosis, prior to any treatment.

This clonotype was found a few times. Its antigen is not identified. V trimming: 3 bases; J trimming: 11 bases; junction bases outside the gene matches: 7. From germline, CDR1 is DFQATT and CDR2 SNEGSKA (reference sequence). CDR3 size: 14 residues. Points from the study as a whole: Blood samples included most of the expanded thyroid clonotypes exceeding 0.001. It was a median approximately 6 months before onset that the model predicted ophthalmopathy.

Template material for amplifying TCR beta CDR3 regions consisted of RNA transcripts. The primer set for the first-round RT-PCR of the TCR CDR3 was HTBI. Each CDR3 protein gets one entry after TCRdb re-called the multiplex PCR reads with MiXCR. The sample lists under 300,000 distinct CDR3 sequences, about an eighth seen once, with 7.9% in the top ten. Sequencing was carried out using blood. This TCR was sampled from a woman in her thirties or forties with Graves' hyperthyroidism. The chain links TRBV20-1 to TRBJ2-1, with 13 bases matching TRBD2. The DNA of the CDR3 is TGCAGTGCTAGGGGACTAGCGGGACCCGGGAAGCAGTTCTTC. This gives the protein CSARGLAGPGKQFF.